Presented here are 25 T cell receptor beta chains from one specimen sequenced in a study of cytomegalovirus exposure and HLA in healthy donors (TCRdb year 2017). The library was generated by the immunoSEQ multiplex PCR assay. The multiplex PCR relied on a mix of 60 forward primers for TCR Vbeta segments and 13 reverse primers for TCR Jbeta segments. The table comes from immuneACCESS by way of TCRdb, which keeps in-frame sequences with V and J called. Part of the clones is missing from these tables; in studies checked, under half for an unresolved V gene and the rest for unknown reasons. The sample data list about 110,000 clones, and approximately 80% of these were observed just once. Around 3% of the sample is held by the ten biggest clonotypes. The sequenced material came from PBMCs. These receptors all come from a young woman in good health and CMV-seropositive.

The V and J genes are TRBV6-6 and TRBJ1-2; D may be TRBD1 (6 bases). There are 14 residues in the CDR3. Germline-derived CDR1 and CDR2 are MNHNY and SVGAGI (reference sequence). V was cut by 6 bases and J by 5 bases, with 16 bases left in between. The CDR3 bases are TGTGCCAGCAGGTTTACGTCAGGGGAGTATGGCTACACCTTC. This codes for CASRFTSGEYGYTF.

The chain has TRBV6-5 and TRBJ2-1, with 7 bases that match TRBD1. Losses at the gene ends were 4 bases for V and 5 bases for J; bases not matched to a gene: 5. The CDR3 covers 14 residues. CDR1 and CDR2 (germline): MNHEY, SVGAGI. DNA for the CDR3: TGTGCCAGCAGTTCGGGGACAGCTCACAATGAGCAGTTCTTC. Its protein is CASSSGTAHNEQFF.

This clone was detected a few times. V and J are TRBV5-4 and TRBJ2-1, with 9 bases lining up with TRBD2. The CDR3 is made up of 15 amino acids. The V gene end was trimmed by 4 bases and the J gene end by 0 bases; junction bases not matched to a gene: 2. Germline CDR1 is SGHNT and CDR2 is YYREEE (reference sequence). The CDR3 nucleotides are TGTGCCAGCAGCAAAGCGGGGGGCTCCTACAATGAGCAGTTCTTC. The encoded protein is CASSKAGGSYNEQFF.

The chain links TRBV5-1 to TRBJ2-5, with TRBD1 identical over 10 bases. The J call may be mistaken, given a closer DNA end match to TRBJ2-7. The CDR3 runs to 14 residues. CDR1 and CDR2 (germline): SGHRS, YFSETQ. The CDR3 nucleotides read TGCGCCAGCAGCGGGAGGGACAGGGGTCTCGAGCAGTACTTC. Translating it yields CASSGRDRGLEQYF.

The chain carries TRBV21-1 and TRBJ2-1; TRBD2 is the table's D call and was not checked against the DNA. TRBV21-1 corresponds to a pseudogene. The CDR3 has 17 amino acids. The CDR3: CASSRGLAGGPGNEQFF. CDR3 sequence (DNA): TGTGCCAGCAGCAGAGGACTAGCGGGAGGGCCCGGGAATGAGCAGTTCTTC.

This clone was recorded only once. The chain recombines TRBV4-2 with TRBJ2-7; a possible D gene is TRBD1 (6 bases). The CDR3 has 13 amino acids. Germline CDR1 reads LGHNA; CDR2 reads YNFKEQ. Trimming took 6 bases from V and 4 from J, leaving 13 bases between them. The DNA for the CDR3 is TGTGCCAGCAGGGCACAGGGATTGTACGAGCAGTACTTC. Translation: CASRAQGLYEQYF.

The chain carries TRBV28 and TRBJ1-2, with unresolved D. Germline V gene lookup returns CDR1 MDHEN and CDR2 SYDVKM. Trimming stripped 7 bases from V and 4 bases from J, with 13 bases between. The CDR3 consists of 13 residues. Written as DNA, the CDR3 is TGTGCCAGCACTCTTCTACGGGGCTATGGCTACACCTTC. This translates into CASTLLRGYGYTF.

This clone came up a few times. This chain uses TRBV10-3 with TRBJ1-1; 8 positions match TRBD1. Looked up from germline, CDR1 is ENHRY and CDR2 is SYGVKD. CDR3 length: 14 residues. The V segment lost 7 bases and the J segment 3 bases; nucleotides outside the gene matches: 7. CDR3 nucleotides: TGTGCCATCACTCGGACAGGGACGGACACTGAAGCTTTCTTT. Protein: CAITRTGTDTEAFF.

The chain is built from TRBV28 and TRBJ2-5; 7 bases map to TRBD1. The assigned J gene may be wrong: the sequence end matches TRBJ2-7 better. CDR1 is MDHEN and CDR2 is SYDVKM in the germline V gene. The length of the CDR3 is 16 residues. CDR3 region: CASSSRTGSLSYEQYF. The CDR3 DNA reads as TGTGCCAGCAGCTCCAGGACAGGTTCCCTATCTTACGAGCAGTACTTC.

The chain carries TRBV5-1 and TRBJ2-5; a possible D gene is TRBD2 (6 bases). V was trimmed by 0 bases and J by 4 bases, leaving 13 bases between them. Germline CDR1 SGHRS, CDR2 YFSETQ. CDR3 length equals 15 residues. The DNA of the CDR3 is TGCGCCAGCAGCTTGGCAGCGGAGGGGTCAGAGACCCAGTACTTC. This encodes CASSLAAEGSETQYF.

This chain uses TRBV7-2 with TRBJ2-5, with 7 bases lining up with TRBD1. From germline, CDR1 is SGHTA and CDR2 FQGNSA. The V and J ends lost 0 bases and 6 bases, in that order; junction bases with no gene match: 7. This CDR3 spans 15 amino acids. The CDR3 region has the DNA TGTGCCAGCAGCTTAGCTAAGGCAGGGGGAAAGACCCAGTACTTC. It translates to CASSLAKAGGKTQYF.

Points on this clone: Other DNA sequences in the same sample also yield this CDR3. This chain links TRBV9 with TRBJ1-5; maybe TRBD1 (5 bases). Between the trimmed V and J ends, which lost 0 bases and 4 bases, there was a span of 8 bases. CDR1 is SGDLS, CDR2 YYNGEE, per germline. The CDR3 runs to 14 residues. The DNA of the CDR3 is TGTGCCAGCAGCGTAGGTGGGGGGAATCAGCCCCAGCATTTT. As protein: CASSVGGGNQPQHF.

This chain joins TRBV6-6 and TRBJ2-7; TRBD1 agrees at 10 bases. V was pared by 0 bases and J by 4 bases, with 0 bases of the junction left unmatched. Germline CDR1 MNHNY, CDR2 SVGAGI (reference sequence). This CDR3 spans 14 amino acids. CDR3 coding DNA: TGTGCCAGCAGTTACTCGGACAGGGGGTACGAGCAGTACTTC. Its translation is CASSYSDRGYEQYF.

CDR3: CASSYVRVHEQYF. CDR3 nucleotide sequence: TGTGCCAGCAGTTACGTCAGGGTCCACGAGCAGTACTTC. The V gene is TRBV6-6, the J gene TRBJ2-7, with D possibly matching TRBD1 (5 bases). Germline CDR1 and CDR2: MNHNY and SVGAGI (reference sequence). V was pared by 2 bases and J by 5 bases, with 10 bases between. The CDR3 length is 13 residues.

The chain carries TRBV11-3 and TRBJ2-7; D gene ambiguous. The V end was cut by 0 bases, the J end by 4 bases, with 13 bases between. Germline CDR1 and CDR2: SGHNT and YENEEA. CDR3 size: 15 residues. The DNA for the CDR3 is TGTGCCAGCAGCTTAGATTGGGCCGCCCTATACGAGCAGTACTTC. Translating gives CASSLDWAALYEQYF.

As regards this clone: The germline gene is not matched at one end of the junction; a read error may be the cause. V gene TRBV7-7 combines with J gene TRBJ2-1, with a tentative D call TRBD2 (5 bases). Per germline, CDR1 SSHAT and CDR2 FNYEAQ (reference sequence). The CDR3 spans 14 residues. Here the CDR3 DNA reads TGTGCTAGCAGCTTAGCCGGGGCCTACAATGAGCAGTTCTTC. Residues: CASSLAGAYNEQFF. Based on the CDR3 plus reference TRBV7-7 and TRBJ2-1, the full variable domain is GAGVSQSPRYKVTKRGQDVTLRCDPISSHATLYWYQQALGQGPEFLTYFNYEAQPDKSGLPSDRFSAERPEGSISTLTIQRTEQRDSAMYRCASSLAGAYNEQFFGPGTRLTVL.

The DNA of the CDR3 is TGCGCCAGCAGCTGGGGACTAGCGGGATACGAGCAGTACTTC. Translated, it gives CASSWGLAGYEQYF. The chain recombines TRBV5-1 with TRBJ2-7, with 13 bases identical to TRBD2. There are 14 residues in the CDR3. Germline V lookup: CDR1 SGHRS, CDR2 YFSETQ. V was clipped by 3 bases and J by 4 bases; unmatched bases: 1.

The chain couples TRBV7-9 to TRBJ1-4, with D uncertain. The V end was cut by 5 bases, the J end by 8 bases, with 12 bases between. The CDR3 extends over 13 amino acids. Germline lookup yields CDR1 SEHNR and CDR2 FQNEAQ (reference sequence). CDR3 sequence (DNA): TGTGCCAGCAGCCCCCGTCGAGGAGAAAAACTGTTTTTT. It yields the protein CASSPRRGEKLFF.

The chain combines TRBV28 with TRBJ1-2; TRBD1 is a possible D gene (5 bases). This CDR3 spans 13 amino acids. The germline gives CDR1 MDHEN, CDR2 SYDVKM. Trimming removed 7 bases at V and 4 bases at J, with 13 bases between. CDR3 DNA: TGTGCCAGCATCCGGACAATTGGCTATGGCTACACCTTC. Its protein product is CASIRTIGYGYTF.

The chain has TRBV30 and TRBJ2-7, with 7 bases aligning to TRBD1. V gave up 7 bases and J gave up 4 bases; unmatched junction bases: 4. The V gene's germline CDR1 is GTSNPN and CDR2 SVGIG (reference sequence). The CDR3 runs to 11 residues. CDR3: CASSGGYEQYF. Written as DNA, the CDR3 is TGTGCCTCCTCAGGGGGTTACGAGCAGTACTTC.

The V gene is TRBV13, the J gene TRBJ1-2; D not certain. The CDR3 runs 14 residues. Germline values: CDR1 PRHDT, CDR2 FYEKMQ (reference sequence). Trimming stripped 6 bases from V and 8 bases from J, with 19 bases between. The chain's CDR3 is CASSRELRQQGYTF. DNA for the CDR3: TGTGCCAGCAGTCGAGAATTGAGGCAGCAGGGCTACACCTTC. The full variable domain, with the rest looked up from reference TRBV13 and TRBJ1-2, is AAGVIQSPRHLIKEKRETATLKCYPIPRHDTVYWYQQGPGQDPQFLISFYEKMQSDKGSIPDRFSAQQFSDYHSELNMSSLELGDSALYFCASSRELRQQGYTFGSGTRLTVV.

V and J are TRBV2 and TRBJ1-1; tentatively, D is TRBD1 (5 bases). The CDR3 is made up of 15 amino acids. In germline, CDR1 is SNHLY, CDR2 FYNNEI. The V gene lost 0 bases and the J gene lost 4 bases, with 12 bases spanning the gap. CDR3 sequence: CASSEAKGWGTEAFF. The CDR3 region has the DNA TGTGCCAGCAGTGAAGCTAAGGGGTGGGGCACTGAAGCTTTCTTT.

The rearrangement uses TRBV18 and TRBJ1-1; 12 nucleotides agree with TRBD1. From germline, CDR1 is KGHSH and CDR2 LQKENI. This CDR3 contains 16 residues. J gave up 4 bases and V 3 bases, and 6 bases lay outside the gene matches. The CDR3 sequence is CASSPGQGALATEAFF. In DNA form, the CDR3 reads TGTGCCAGCTCACCGGGACAGGGGGCGCTGGCCACTGAAGCTTTCTTT.

This chain uses TRBV6-5 with TRBJ2-3; 10 nucleotides agree with TRBD2. Trimming cost V 4 bases and J 0 bases; bases outside gene matches: 4. Germline V gene sequence: CDR1 MNHEY, CDR2 SVGAGI. This CDR3 comprises 16 residues. CDR3 sequence: CASSFSAGGSTDTQYF. As DNA, the CDR3 is TGTGCCAGCAGTTTTTCAGCGGGAGGGAGCACAGATACGCAGTATTTT.

This clone was seen just once. The V call is TRBV7-9, the J call TRBJ2-3, with TRBD2 identical over 13 bases. The germline V gene encodes CDR1 SEHNR and CDR2 FQNEAQ (reference sequence). This CDR3 comprises 16 residues. V shed 6 bases, J shed 1 base, and the junction held 4 bases outside the gene matches. The DNA of the CDR3 is TGTGCCAGCAGAACTGGACTAGCGGGGGGCACAGATACGCAGTATTTT. It is translated as CASRTGLAGGTDTQYF. The complete variable domain, with remaining parts taken from reference TRBV7-9 and TRBJ2-3, reads DTGVSQNPRHKITKRGQNVTFRCDPISEHNRLYWYRQTLGQGPEFLTYFQNEAQLEKSRLLSDRFSAERPKGSFSTLEIQRTEQGDSAMYLCASRTGLAGGTDTQYFGPGTRLTVL.